Listed below are T cell receptor beta chains from one sample, sequenced in a study of blood T cell repertoires in COVID-19. Clones were read by immunoSEQ multiplex PCR, and TCRdb kept only the in-frame ones, dropping some. Of 60,000 to 70,000 clones in the sample, roughly 71% are singletons; the top ten hold 25% to 30%. The specimen was peripheral blood. These receptors originate from an elderly woman with acute or convalescent COVID-19. The conserved cysteine and the conserved F or W are not part of the CDR3 here.

v_gene: TRBV10-2; j_gene: TRBJ2-2; len: 13; CDR3aa: ATQNSGGNTGELF
v_gene: TRBV19; j_gene: TRBJ2-5; len: 13; CDR3aa: ASSIGGALQETQY
v_gene: TRBV7-9; j_gene: TRBJ1-2; len: 13; CDR3aa: ASSAGQGEGYGYT
v_gene: TRBV2; j_gene: TRBJ2-7; len: 9; CDR3aa: ASSEIAEQY
v_gene: TRBV7-2; j_gene: TRBJ2-3; len: 14; CDR3aa: ASSWAVAGEGDTQY
v_gene: TRBV9; j_gene: TRBJ1-2; len: 13; CDR3aa: ASSVDGSTNYGYT
v_gene: TRBV3-1/TRBV3-2; j_gene: TRBJ1-1; len: 10; CDR3aa: ASSQRTGEAF
v_gene: TRBV2; j_gene: TRBJ1-2; len: 15; CDR3aa: ASSDNPDYLFNYGYT
v_gene: TRBV30; j_gene: TRBJ1-1; len: 10; CDR3aa: AADGGNTEAF
v_gene: TRBV5-1; j_gene: TRBJ2-1; len: 13; CDR3aa: ASNPNGQVSGEQF
v_gene: TRBV7-9; j_gene: TRBJ2-7; len: 13; CDR3aa: ASSLGLAGVDEQY
v_gene: TRBV28; j_gene: TRBJ1-2; len: 14; CDR3aa: ASSSHLDRGRYGYT
v_gene: TRBV11-2; j_gene: TRBJ1-2; len: 15; CDR3aa: ASSLGPSGQGAYGYT
v_gene: TRBV7-2; j_gene: TRBJ2-2; len: 14; CDR3aa: ASSLAGGRRTGELF
v_gene: TRBV7-8; j_gene: TRBJ1-1; len: 11; CDR3aa: ASSLPRNTEAF
v_gene: TRBV5-1; j_gene: TRBJ2-7; len: 15; CDR3aa: ASSKPVRDRVSYEQY
v_gene: TRBV19; j_gene: TRBJ2-7; len: 12; CDR3aa: ASSIEGLPYEQY
v_gene: TRBV28; j_gene: TRBJ2-1; len: 17; CDR3aa: ASSLVRTSGRAGFNEQF
v_gene: TRBV28; j_gene: TRBJ1-2; len: 13; CDR3aa: ASRGAGRTLYGYT
v_gene: TRBV6-5; j_gene: TRBJ2-2; len: 12; CDR3aa: ASRRTVGAGELF
v_gene: TRBV19; j_gene: TRBJ2-1; len: 18; CDR3aa: ASSIRGTAGTSGSRNEQF
v_gene: TRBV6-2/TRBV6-3; j_gene: TRBJ2-3; len: 13; CDR3aa: ASSSREPGRVTQY
v_gene: TRBV7-3; j_gene: TRBJ2-3; len: 12; CDR3aa: ASSSPGPKGTQY
v_gene: TRBV28; j_gene: TRBJ1-5; len: 13; CDR3aa: ASTVAEYSNQPQH